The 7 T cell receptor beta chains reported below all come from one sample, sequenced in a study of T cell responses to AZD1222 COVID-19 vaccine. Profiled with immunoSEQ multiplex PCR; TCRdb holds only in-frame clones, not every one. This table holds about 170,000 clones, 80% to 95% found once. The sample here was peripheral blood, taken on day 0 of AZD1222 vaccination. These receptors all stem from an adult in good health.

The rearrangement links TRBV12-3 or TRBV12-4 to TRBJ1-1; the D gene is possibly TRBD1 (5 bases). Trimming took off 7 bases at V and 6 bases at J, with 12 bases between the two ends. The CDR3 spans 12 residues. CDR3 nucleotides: TGTGCCAGCACAGGGAGTACGCCTGAAGCTTTCTTT. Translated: CASTGSTPEAFF.

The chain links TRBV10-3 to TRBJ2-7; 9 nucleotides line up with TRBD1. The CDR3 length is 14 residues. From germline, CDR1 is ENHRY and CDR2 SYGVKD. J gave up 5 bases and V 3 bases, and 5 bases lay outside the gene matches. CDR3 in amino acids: CAISDGTGFNEQYF. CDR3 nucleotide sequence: TGTGCCATCAGTGATGGGACAGGGTTTAACGAGCAGTACTTC.

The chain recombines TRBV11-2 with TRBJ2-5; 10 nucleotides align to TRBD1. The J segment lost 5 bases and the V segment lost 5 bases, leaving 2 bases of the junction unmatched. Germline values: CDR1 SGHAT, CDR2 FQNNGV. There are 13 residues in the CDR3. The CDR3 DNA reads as TGTGCCAGCAGCCCGACAGGGGGCGAGACCCAGTACTTC. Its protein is CASSPTGGETQYF.

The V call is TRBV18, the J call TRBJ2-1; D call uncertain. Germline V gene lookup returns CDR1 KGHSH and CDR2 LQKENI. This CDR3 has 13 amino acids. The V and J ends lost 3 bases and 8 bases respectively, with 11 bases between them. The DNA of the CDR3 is TGTGCCAGCTCACCCAGGTCTCTGGATGAGCAGTTCTTC. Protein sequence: CASSPRSLDEQFF.

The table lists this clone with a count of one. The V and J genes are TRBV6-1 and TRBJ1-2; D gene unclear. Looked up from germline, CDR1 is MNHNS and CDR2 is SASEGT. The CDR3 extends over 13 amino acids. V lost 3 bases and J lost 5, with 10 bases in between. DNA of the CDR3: TGTGCCAGCAGTGACGGGCCGCATTATGGCTACACCTTC. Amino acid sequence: CASSDGPHYGYTF.

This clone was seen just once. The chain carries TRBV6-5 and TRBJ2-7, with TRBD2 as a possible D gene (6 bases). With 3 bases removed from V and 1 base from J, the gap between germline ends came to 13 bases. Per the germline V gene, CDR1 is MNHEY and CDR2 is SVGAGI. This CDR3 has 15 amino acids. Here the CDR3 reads CASSYGGYGSYEQYF. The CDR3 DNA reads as TGTGCCAGCAGTTATGGGGGGTATGGATCCTACGAGCAGTACTTC.

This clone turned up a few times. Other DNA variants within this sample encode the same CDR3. CDR3 nucleotide sequence: TGTGCCAGCAGTCTCCTCGGGCTAAACACTGAAGCTTTCTTT. This gives the protein CASSLLGLNTEAFF. The chain joins TRBV27 to TRBJ1-1, with D hard to call. Per the germline V gene, CDR1 is MNHEY and CDR2 is SMNVEV (reference sequence). V lost 5 bases and J 2 bases, leaving 12 bases between the germline ends. The CDR3 is 14 residues long.